This TCR beta chain emerged from a study of human thymus T cells. Comments on this clone: Its antigen is unidentified.

This CDR3 is built from 15 residues. The trim removed 1 base at V and 3 bases at J, leaving 0 bases unmatched. From germline, CDR1 is SGHNT and CDR2 YENEEA. Data came from immunoSEQ multiplex PCR; TCRdb stores just in-frame clones and leaves some out. Among 54,000 or so clones listed, around 94% were seen once. Donation came from healthy Finnish infants having corrective surgery for congenital heart defects. Only four of the eight donors provided an approximately 0.45-1 mL blood sample. No fixed cell number was used; all available blood leukocytes supplied DNA. Study-wide findings and caveats: Within thymic and blood repertoires, V and J gene usage appeared to be biased.

V usage is TRBV11-3 and J usage is TRBJ2-2; 9 bases line up with TRBD1. The receptor was derived from a boy under two years old with a congenital heart defect but otherwise immunologically healthy. Sequencing used blood. CDR3 DNA: TGTGCCAGCAGCTTAGGGACAGGGGACACCGGGGAGCTGTTTTTT. Translated: CASSLGTGDTGELFF.